This T cell receptor (beta chain) comes out of a study of control samples from healthy donors and cancer patients. Data came from immunoSEQ multiplex PCR; TCRdb stores just in-frame clones and leaves some out. The sample carries about 120,000 clones, approximately 90% recorded once. CDR1 WSHSY and CDR2 SAAADI come from the germline V gene. V shed 2 bases and J shed 7 bases, with 12 bases lying between them. The CDR3 runs 14 residues. The sequence was collected from a woman aged 70-85 years in good health. Sequenced input: blood. The chain employs TRBV10-2 and TRBJ1-5, with D perhaps matching TRBD1 (6 bases). CDR3 nucleotide sequence: TGCGCCAGCAGTGAGACCGACAGGAGACAGCCCCAGCATTTT. As protein: CASSETDRRQPQHF.